The rows below give T cell receptor beta chains drawn from one sample of a study of blood T cells in healthy people across ages. TCRdb redid the calling of the 5' RACE reads with MiXCR, one entry per CDR3 protein. This repertoire shows 1.5 million or so distinct CDR3 sequences, about 45% found once; its top ten account for about 4%. The sample taken for sequencing was blood. These TCRs come from a woman aged 18-29 years in good health. Each CDR3 is given with its conserved first and last residue. Fields, in order: D gene, V gene, J gene, clone size, CDR3 protein, CDR3 DNA. D genes are given only for firm matches. Clone sizes are given selectively: once, few, many, or a class where the clone is expanded.

>TRBD2|TRBV20-1|TRBJ2-5|NA
CSARTSGSQTQYF
TGCAGTGCTAGGACTAGCGGGAGCCAGACCCAGTACTTC
>TRBD1|TRBV7-2|TRBJ1-4|few
CASSRIRDRLNEKLFF
TGTGCCAGCAGCAGAATCCGGGACAGGCTTAATGAAAAACTGTTTTTT
>NA|TRBV12-3/TRBV12-4|TRBJ2-2|NA
CASSHVRTGELFF
TGTGCCAGCAGCCACGTTCGCACCGGGGAGCTGTTTTTT
>NA|TRBV11-2|TRBJ2-3|few
CASSLDGTFTDTQYF
TGTGCCAGCAGCTTAGATGGGACTTTCACAGATACGCAGTATTTT
>NA|TRBV12-3/TRBV12-4|TRBJ2-1|NA
CASSSRPTGASYNEQFF
TGTGCCAGCAGCTCACGCCCAACAGGAGCATCCTACAATGAGCAGTTCTTC
>TRBD1|TRBV20-1|TRBJ1-1|many
CSARDYLRQGATEAFF
TGCAGTGCTAGAGATTACCTGCGGCAGGGGGCCACTGAAGCTTTCTTT
>NA|TRBV12-3/TRBV12-4|TRBJ1-2|NA
CASYPLPGGRYGYTF
TGTGCCAGCTACCCCCTGCCGGGAGGCAGGTATGGCTACACCTTC
>NA|TRBV20-1|TRBJ2-7|NA
CSAKSGSAYEQYF
TGCAGTGCCAAATCTGGGTCAGCCTACGAGCAGTACTTC
>NA|TRBV5-5|TRBJ1-6|NA
CASNPTWESSYNSPLHF
TGTGCCAGCAACCCCACTTGGGAGAGCTCCTATAATTCACCCCTCCACTTT
>TRBD2|TRBV29-1|TRBJ2-7|NA
CSVEGRLAIEQYF
TGCAGCGTTGAAGGTCGACTAGCGATCGAGCAGTACTTC
>NA|TRBV12-3/TRBV12-4|TRBJ2-4|many
CASSFDKNIQYF
TGTGCCAGCAGTTTTGACAAAAACATTCAGTACTTC
>NA|TRBV7-2|TRBJ1-2|NA
CASSLLRNGGYTF
TGTGCCAGCAGCTTGCTGCGGAACGGAGGCTACACCTTC
>NA|TRBV20-1|TRBJ1-6|NA
CSALLRRGANSPLHF
TGCAGTGCTTTACTTAGGCGGGGAGCTAATTCACCCCTCCACTTT
>NA|TRBV9|TRBJ2-3|few
CASSGFRTDTQYF
TGTGCCAGCAGCGGGTTTCGGACAGATACGCAGTATTTT
>TRBD2|TRBV7-2|TRBJ2-1|NA
CASSLGGRVYNEQFF
TGTGCCAGCAGCTTAGGGGGGAGGGTCTACAATGAGCAGTTCTTC
>NA|TRBV12-3/TRBV12-4|TRBJ2-3|NA
CASSFAGEEGTDTQYF
TGTGCCAGCAGTTTTGCCGGGGAGGAGGGCACAGATACGCAGTATTTT
>TRBD1|TRBV27|TRBJ2-7|NA
CASSQSGTDSYEQYF
TGTGCCAGCAGTCAATCCGGGACAGACTCCTACGAGCAGTACTTC
>TRBD1|TRBV2|TRBJ2-1|few
CASSEFLAPTGDEQFF
TGTGCCAGCAGTGAATTTCTGGCCCCAACAGGGGATGAGCAGTTCTTC
>NA|TRBV6-6|TRBJ1-2|NA
CATTRRPNYGYTF
TGTGCCACCACCAGACGACCTAACTATGGCTACACCTTC
>NA|TRBV5-1|TRBJ2-3|NA
CASSLTPRRGNPLNTDTQYF
TGCGCCAGCAGCTTGACCCCTCGCAGGGGTAACCCTCTTAACACAGATACGCAGTATTTT
>NA|TRBV10-3|TRBJ2-3|NA
CAISGYRGTTDTQYF
TGTGCCATCAGTGGTTACCGCGGGACCACAGATACGCAGTATTTT
>NA|TRBV28|TRBJ2-7|NA
CASRPGFQEQYF
TGTGCCAGCAGGCCAGGGTTCCAGGAGCAGTACTTC
>NA|TRBV20-1|TRBJ1-4|NA
CSAGIGGEKLFF
TGCAGTGCCGGGATAGGGGGTGAAAAACTGTTTTTT
>NA|TRBV9|TRBJ1-5|NA
CASSVSDNQPQHF
TGTGCCAGCAGCGTATCAGACAATCAGCCCCAGCATTTT
>NA|TRBV4-3|TRBJ1-2|few
CASSQEFGAAGYTF
TGCGCCAGCAGCCAAGAATTCGGTGCCGCCGGCTACACCTTC
>NA|TRBV6-5|TRBJ1-2|few
CASNYGGRDYGYTF
TGTGCCAGCAACTACGGGGGGCGCGACTATGGCTACACCTTC
>TRBD2|TRBV6-2/TRBV6-3|TRBJ2-3|few
CASSYSLLAGSTDTQYF
TGTGCCAGCAGTTACTCCCTACTAGCGGGGAGCACAGATACGCAGTATTTT
>NA|TRBV24-1|TRBJ2-2|NA
CAASRTVGELFF
TGTGCCGCCAGCAGGACAGTCGGGGAGCTGTTTTTT
>TRBD2|TRBV27|TRBJ2-3|few
CASSSGLVADTQYF
TGTGCCAGCAGTTCGGGACTAGTGGCAGATACGCAGTATTTT
>TRBD2|TRBV13|TRBJ2-5|few
CASSFLGGGSETQYF
TGTGCCAGCAGCTTTCTCGGCGGGGGTTCGGAGACCCAGTACTTC
>NA|TRBV7-9|TRBJ1-1|NA
CASTLRAQSLFGDMNTEAFF
TGTGCCAGCACCCTCAGGGCGCAGTCCCTATTTGGGGACATGAACACTGAAGCTTTCTTT
>NA|TRBV4-3|TRBJ2-3|NA
CASSPIPGDTQYF
TGCGCCAGCAGCCCCATTCCGGGAGATACGCAGTATTTT
>NA|TRBV27|TRBJ2-7|NA
CASSFSTGPTYEQYF
TGTGCCAGCAGTTTCTCGACAGGTCCTACCTACGAGCAGTACTTC
>TRBD1|TRBV12-3/TRBV12-4|TRBJ2-3|few
CASSPNRGDTQYF
TGTGCCAGCAGCCCAAACAGGGGAGATACGCAGTATTTT
>TRBD2|TRBV15|TRBJ2-1|NA
CATEGAGGWNEQFF
TGTGCCACCGAAGGGGCGGGAGGGTGGAATGAGCAGTTCTTC
>NA|TRBV20-1|TRBJ1-5|NA
CSARVSNNQPQHF
TGCAGTGCTAGGGTCAGCAACAATCAGCCCCAGCATTTT
>TRBD1|TRBV5-1|TRBJ1-1|few
CASSWEGRGRAEAFF
TGCGCCAGCAGCTGGGAGGGCAGGGGGCGGGCTGAAGCTTTCTTT
>NA|TRBV15|TRBJ1-5|few
CATSPRALRQPQHF
TGTGCCACCAGCCCACGGGCCTTGAGGCAGCCCCAGCATTTT
>TRBD2|TRBV9|TRBJ2-1|few
CASSVASSGGLSNEQFF
TGTGCCAGCAGCGTAGCCTCTAGCGGGGGGTTGAGCAATGAGCAGTTCTTC
>NA|TRBV5-1|TRBJ2-1|NA
CASSHGLDNEQFF
TGCGCCAGCAGCCACGGACTCGACAATGAGCAGTTCTTC
>TRBD2|TRBV25-1|TRBJ2-7|NA
CASSDPGGVSSYEQYF
TGTGCCAGCAGTGATCCTGGGGGGGTGAGCTCCTACGAGCAGTACTTC
>TRBD1|TRBV4-1|TRBJ1-6|NA
CASSHAGQDNSPLHF
TGCGCCAGCAGCCACGCTGGACAGGATAATTCACCCCTCCACTTT
>NA|TRBV6-5|TRBJ1-4|NA
CASSYSTSGDPEKLFF
TGTGCCAGCAGTTACTCAACTTCAGGAGATCCTGAAAAACTGTTTTTT
>TRBD1|TRBV27|TRBJ2-7|few
CASSHRGHEQYF
TGTGCCAGCAGTCACAGGGGACACGAGCAGTACTTC
>NA|TRBV9|TRBJ2-7|few
CASSASVGSYEQYF
TGTGCCAGCAGCGCCTCGGTTGGATCCTACGAGCAGTACTTC
>TRBD1|TRBV6-6|TRBJ2-2|few
CASSGTGRTGELFF
TGTGCCAGCAGTGGGACAGGGAGGACCGGGGAGCTGTTTTTT
>NA|TRBV29-1|TRBJ2-3|NA
CSVARGASTDTQYF
TGCAGCGTTGCCCGGGGAGCTAGCACAGATACGCAGTATTTT
>NA|TRBV20-1|TRBJ1-1|once
CSARVEELVNAEAFF
TGCAGTGCTAGAGTCGAGGAATTGGTAAACGCTGAAGCTTTCTTT
>NA|TRBV27|TRBJ2-6|few
CASTIAGANVLTF
TGTGCCAGCACCATTGCTGGGGCCAACGTCCTGACTTTC
>NA|TRBV4-1|TRBJ2-5|NA
CASSPPGLDETQYF
TGCGCCAGCAGTCCTCCGGGACTCGACGAGACCCAGTACTTC
>NA|TRBV2|TRBJ2-3|many
CASNPFFTDTQYF
TGTGCCAGCAACCCCTTTTTCACAGATACGCAGTATTTT
>NA|TRBV6-2/TRBV6-3|TRBJ1-5|few
CASSYSSGGKVNQPQHF
TGTGCCAGCAGTTACTCGAGTGGGGGGAAGGTCAATCAGCCCCAGCATTTT
>NA|TRBV6-2/TRBV6-3|TRBJ2-1|NA
CASSYLGPAYNEQFF
TGTGCCAGCAGTTACCTAGGGCCGGCCTACAATGAGCAGTTCTTC
>NA|TRBV14|TRBJ2-3|NA
CASSQARISTDTQYF
TGTGCCAGCAGCCAAGCCCGAATTAGCACAGATACGCAGTATTTT
>NA|TRBV7-2|TRBJ1-3|NA
CASSLVGGTGNTIYF
TGTGCCAGCAGCTTGGTGGGGGGAACTGGAAACACCATATATTTT
>NA|TRBV25-1|TRBJ2-3|once
CASMPSASTDTQYF
TGTGCCAGCATGCCCAGCGCTAGCACAGATACGCAGTATTTT
>TRBD2|TRBV3-1|TRBJ2-1|few
CASSQWTSEGNEQFF
TGTGCCAGCAGCCAATGGACTAGCGAAGGCAATGAGCAGTTCTTC
>TRBD2|TRBV5-1|TRBJ2-3|NA
CASSHLAGDTDTQYF
TGCGCCAGCAGCCACTTAGCGGGGGACACAGATACGCAGTATTTT
>NA|TRBV10-3|TRBJ2-7|NA
CAIKLGGAYEQYF
TGTGCCATCAAATTAGGCGGAGCCTACGAGCAGTACTTC